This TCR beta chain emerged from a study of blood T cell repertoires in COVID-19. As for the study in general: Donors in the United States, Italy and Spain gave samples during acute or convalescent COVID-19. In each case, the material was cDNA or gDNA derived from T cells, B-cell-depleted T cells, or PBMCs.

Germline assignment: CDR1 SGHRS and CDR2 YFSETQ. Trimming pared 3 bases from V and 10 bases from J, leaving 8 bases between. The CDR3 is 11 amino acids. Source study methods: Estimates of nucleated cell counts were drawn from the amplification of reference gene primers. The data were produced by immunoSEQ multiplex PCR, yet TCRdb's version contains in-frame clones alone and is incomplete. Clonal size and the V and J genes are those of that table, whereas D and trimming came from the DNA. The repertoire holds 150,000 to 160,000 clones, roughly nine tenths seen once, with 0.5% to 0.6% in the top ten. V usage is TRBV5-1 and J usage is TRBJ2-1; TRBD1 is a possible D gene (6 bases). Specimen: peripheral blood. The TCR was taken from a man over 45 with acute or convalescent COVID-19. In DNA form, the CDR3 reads TGCGCCAGCAGCTCCACAGGGGAGCAGTTCTTC. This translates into CASSSTGEQFF.